A single sample is the source of the 22 T cell receptor beta chains below, sequenced in a study of blood T cell repertoires in COVID-19. Assay: immunoSEQ multiplex PCR; the TCRdb copy retains only in-frame clones and omits some. There are 380,000 or so clones in the sample; about 87% occur only once, and 1% to 1.5% lies in the top ten. Sequenced sample: PBMCs or T cells enriched from blood (not recorded which). Receptors originate from a man aged 25 to 45 who had recovered from COVID-19.

This clone was picked up one time. The chain is built from TRBV6-6 and TRBJ2-5; weak D call: TRBD2 (6 bases). The V end was cut by 7 bases, the J end by 7 bases, with 19 bases between. The CDR3 has 14 amino acids. Germline CDR1 is MNHNY and CDR2 is SVGAGI (reference sequence). CDR3 amino acids: CASTGEGFGGTQYF. CDR3 sequence (DNA): TGTGCCAGCACCGGCGAGGGTTTCGGGGGGACCCAGTACTTC.

The chain couples TRBV19 to TRBJ1-1; tentative D call: TRBD1 (5 bases). Germline V gene lookup returns CDR1 LNHDA and CDR2 SQIVND (reference sequence). The CDR3 length is 16 residues. V was cut by 0 bases and J by 4 bases, with 15 bases left in between. The chain's CDR3 is CASSIDDRGFFTEAFF. The CDR3, as DNA: TGTGCCAGTAGTATAGATGACCGGGGGTTCTTCACTGAAGCTTTCTTT.

This clone was counted a few times. The CDR3 DNA reads as TGTGCCAGCAGCCCTGGACAGGCCATGAACACTGAAGCTTTCTTT. Amino acids: CASSPGQAMNTEAFF. The chain has TRBV13 and TRBJ1-1; TRBD1 matches at 7 bases. Germline V CDR1 and CDR2: PRHDT, FYEKMQ (reference sequence). There are 15 residues in the CDR3. V was pared by 5 bases and J by 0 bases, with 6 bases of the junction left unmatched.

The chain carries TRBV12-2 and TRBJ2-2; the listed D gene, TRBD2, was not tested against the DNA. TRBV12-2 corresponds to a pseudogene. The CDR3 covers 16 residues. The chain's CDR3 is CASRLGGLAGTGELFF. The CDR3 region has the DNA TGTGCAAGTCGCTTAGGGGGTCTAGCGGGGACCGGGGAGCTGTTTTTT.

This rearrangement joins TRBV19 to TRBJ1-5; no clear D. Looked up from germline, CDR1 is LNHDA and CDR2 is SQIVND (reference sequence). V shed 6 bases and J shed 0 bases, with 9 bases lying between them. The CDR3 runs 14 residues. The DNA for the CDR3 is TGTGCCAGTAGGTCGGGAGCTAGCAATCAGCCCCAGCATTTT. Amino acids: CASRSGASNQPQHF.

This chain joins TRBV24-1 and TRBJ2-5, with 7 bases lining up with TRBD1. Germline CDR1 KGHDR, CDR2 SFDVKD. Germline trimming cut 1 base from V and 3 bases from J; bases unmatched to any gene: 4. The length of the CDR3 is 15 residues. CDR3 bases: TGTGCCACCAGTGATTTTGTTGACAGGGAAGAGACCCAGTACTTC. The encoded protein is CATSDFVDREETQYF.

The chain joins TRBV25-1 to TRBJ1-6; 7 nucleotides agree with TRBD1. Looked up from germline, CDR1 is MGHDK and CDR2 is SYGVNS. With V trimmed by 5 bases and J by 7 bases, 2 bases remained unmatched. CDR3 length: 13 residues. CDR3 residues: CASSTTGNSPLHF. The DNA for the CDR3 is TGTGCCAGCAGTACGACAGGGAATTCACCCCTCCACTTT.

The rearrangement uses TRBV12-3 or TRBV12-4 and TRBJ2-2; 9 positions agree with TRBD1. The CDR3 length is 11 residues. V gave up 6 bases and J gave up 15 bases; unmatched junction bases: 5. The CDR3, as DNA: TGTGCCAGCAGCGGACAGGGGTCGATGTTTTTT. It is translated as CASSGQGSMFF.

The chain is built from TRBV7-2 and TRBJ2-7; D might be TRBD1 (6 bases). The V gene's germline CDR1 is SGHTA and CDR2 FQGNSA. The CDR3 runs to 15 residues. With 1 base removed from V and 3 bases from J, the gap between germline ends came to 13 bases. CDR3 residues: CASSLEPRGIYEQYF. CDR3 sequence (DNA): TGTGCCAGCAGCTTAGAGCCCAGGGGTATCTACGAGCAGTACTTC.

J is TRBJ1-3 and V is TRBV30, with 12 bases that match TRBD1. This CDR3 has 16 residues. V gave up 2 bases and J gave up 4 bases; unmatched junction bases: 6. Looked up from germline, CDR1 is GTSNPN and CDR2 is SVGIG (reference sequence). The CDR3: CAWSRGQGAEGNTIYF. DNA of the CDR3: TGTGCCTGGAGTCGGGGACAGGGGGCGGAAGGAAACACCATATATTTT.

This chain uses TRBV29-1 with TRBJ1-1; 7 nucleotides align to TRBD1. With 4 bases clipped from V and 6 bases from J, the junction kept 5 bases outside the gene matches. Germline values: CDR1 SQVTM, CDR2 ANQGSEA. The CDR3 extends over 12 amino acids. The CDR3 spells CSVGQGIAEAFF. CDR3 nucleotide sequence: TGCAGCGTTGGACAGGGAATAGCTGAAGCTTTCTTT.

The chain has TRBV24-1 and TRBJ2-1, with 10 nucleotides matching TRBD1. CDR3 length: 16 residues. The V and J ends lost 4 bases and 10 bases, in that order; junction bases with no gene match: 12. CDR1 is KGHDR, CDR2 SFDVKD, per germline. CDR3 region: CATSDSGTGDPTEQFF. DNA for the CDR3: TGTGCCACCAGTGACTCCGGGACAGGGGACCCCACGGAGCAGTTCTTC.

This clone appeared a few times. The rearrangement uses TRBV19 and TRBJ2-7; the D gene is possibly TRBD1 (5 bases). The V gene lost 8 bases and the J gene lost 0 bases, with 11 bases spanning the gap. The CDR3 is 13 amino acids. Germline CDR1 reads LNHDA; CDR2 reads SQIVND (reference sequence). The CDR3 is CASSLTVSYEQYF. The CDR3 region has the DNA TGTGCCAGTTCGCTGACAGTCTCCTACGAGCAGTACTTC.

The gene calls are TRBV27 and TRBJ1-2; TRBD1 is a possible D gene (6 bases). Germline V gives CDR1 MNHEY, CDR2 SMNVEV (reference sequence). Trimming cost V 6 bases and J 5 bases, with 13 bases left between them. The CDR3 is 13 residues long. The CDR3 DNA reads as TGTGCCAGCAGGGACACAGGGCAATATGGCTACACCTTC. It specifies CASRDTGQYGYTF.

This sequence joins TRBV5-5 and TRBJ1-1, with D unclear. This CDR3 is 15 amino acids long. Trimming took off 7 bases at V and 6 bases at J, with 22 bases between the two ends. Looked up from germline, CDR1 is SGHKS and CDR2 is YYEKEE (reference sequence). The CDR3 spells CASDALISGLAEAFF. For the CDR3, the DNA is TGTGCCAGCGATGCCCTTATAAGCGGTCTCGCTGAAGCTTTCTTT.

The V and J genes are TRBV11-3 and TRBJ2-5, with a tentative D call TRBD2 (6 bases). Trimming took off 1 base at V and 7 bases at J, with 10 bases between the two ends. The germline CDR1 and CDR2 sequences are SGHNT and YENEEA. This CDR3 is built from 13 residues. The CDR3 DNA is TGTGCCAGCAGCTTAGGGCAAGCGGGGACCCAGTACTTC. It is translated as CASSLGQAGTQYF.

The V and J genes are TRBV30 and TRBJ1-3, with D uncertain. Trimming pared 2 bases from V and 0 bases from J, leaving 8 bases between. Germline CDR1 and CDR2: GTSNPN and SVGIG (reference sequence). The CDR3 is 14 residues long. In DNA, the CDR3 is TGTGCCTGGAGTCAGGTCTTCTCTGGAAACACCATATATTTT. Protein product: CAWSQVFSGNTIYF.

This clone was seen a few times. The V call is TRBV19, the J call TRBJ2-2; 10 bases agree with TRBD2. CDR3 size: 16 residues. CDR1 and CDR2 (germline): LNHDA, SQIVND (reference sequence). The V gene end was trimmed by 5 bases and the J gene end by 2 bases; junction bases not matched to a gene: 5. DNA for the CDR3: TGTGCCAGTAGTCGTAGCGGGGGGAGTAACACCGGGGAGCTGTTTTTT. This codes for CASSRSGGSNTGELFF.

There are many counts of this clone. The chain recombines TRBV30 with TRBJ1-5, with TRBD1 matching 11 bases. The CDR3 runs 15 residues. Germline lookup yields CDR1 GTSNPN and CDR2 SVGIG (reference sequence). J lost 4 bases, V lost 2 bases, and 4 bases had no gene match. CDR3 bases: TGTGCCTGGAGTCACCGGGACAGGGGGAATCAGCCCCAGCATTTT. Protein product: CAWSHRDRGNQPQHF.

The chain combines TRBV5-1 with TRBJ1-6; D is perhaps TRBD1 (6 bases). Trimming took off 1 base at V and 1 base at J, with 12 bases between the two ends. CDR3 length: 17 amino acids. Germline values: CDR1 SGHRS, CDR2 YFSETQ. The CDR3: CASSLNGGRSYNSPLHF. CDR3 bases: TGCGCCAGCAGCTTGAATGGGGGCCGGTCCTATAATTCACCCCTCCACTTT.

This chain links TRBV9 with TRBJ2-3; TRBD2 matches at 14 bases. The germline V gene encodes CDR1 SGDLS and CDR2 YYNGEE. This CDR3 region has 16 residues. J gave up 5 bases and V 3 bases, and 5 bases lay outside the gene matches. The CDR3 reads CASSGTSGGPGDTQYF. CDR3 nucleotide sequence: TGTGCCAGCAGCGGGACTAGCGGGGGGCCAGGAGATACGCAGTATTTT.

This clone appeared once. V usage is TRBV9 and J usage is TRBJ2-3; 7 nucleotides agree with TRBD1. The V segment lost 4 bases and the J segment 5 bases; nucleotides outside the gene matches: 4. The CDR3 sequence is 13 residues long. The germline V gene has CDR1 SGDLS and CDR2 YYNGEE. CDR3 nucleotides: TGTGCCAGCAGCTCACAGGGGATAGATACGCAGTATTTT. It specifies CASSSQGIDTQYF.